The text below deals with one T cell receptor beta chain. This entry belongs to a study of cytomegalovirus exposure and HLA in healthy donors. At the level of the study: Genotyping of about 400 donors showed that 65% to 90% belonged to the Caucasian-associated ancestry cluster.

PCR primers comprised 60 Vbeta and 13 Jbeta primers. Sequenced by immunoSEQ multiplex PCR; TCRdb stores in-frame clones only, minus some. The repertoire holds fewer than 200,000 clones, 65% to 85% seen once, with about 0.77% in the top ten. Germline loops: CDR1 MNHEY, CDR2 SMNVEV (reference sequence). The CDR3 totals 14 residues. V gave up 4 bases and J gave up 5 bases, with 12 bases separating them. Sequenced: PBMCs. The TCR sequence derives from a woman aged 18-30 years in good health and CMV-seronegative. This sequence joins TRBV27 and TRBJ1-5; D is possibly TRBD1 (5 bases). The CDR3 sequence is CASSWSREDQPQHF. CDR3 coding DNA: TGTGCCAGCAGTTGGAGCAGGGAGGATCAGCCCCAGCATTTT.